This T cell receptor beta chain came from a study of shared clonotypes between healthy human individuals. On the study more broadly: Donors, aged 18 to 49, were a couple of women and three men.

The authors distributed each subset's genomic DNA evenly over several immunoSEQ plates. TCRdb's copy holds only in-frame clones and misses some; the assay was immunoSEQ multiplex PCR. This repertoire shows millions of clones, 85% to 95% found once; its top ten account for more than 0.95%. Germline-derived CDR1 and CDR2 are MGHRA and YSYEKL. CDR3 length equals 16 residues. Naive-designated CD8 cells lacked CD45RO, were positively enriched for CCR7, and omitted terminally differentiated effector memory CD45RA+ cells. Details on this clone: The antigen is unknown. An end of the junction differs from the germline gene, which may be a read error. Other DNA sequences in the same sample also yield this CDR3.

Study-wide results and caveats: The expectation was that sequencing depth would affect clonotype sharing among donors.

The chain couples TRBV4-1 to TRBJ1-2, with D uncertain. The source is a man aged 18 to 29 in good health. The specimen was naive CD8+ T cells sorted from blood. The CDR3 spells CASSPRKGSISYGYTF. The CDR3 region has the DNA TGTGCCAGCAGCCCCCGAAAGGGTAGCATCAGCTATGGCTACACCTTC.